These T cell receptor beta chains were read from a single sample in a study of blood T cell repertoires in COVID-19. TCRdb keeps only in-frame clones here, not all; method: immunoSEQ multiplex PCR. Here the sample spans 150,000 to 250,000 clones, approximately 80% being singletons. Sequencing input: peripheral blood. The receptors derive from a human donor with acute or convalescent COVID-19. The donor label of this sample is uncertain. Both conserved end residues are part of each CDR3. The D gene is left open where the match is weak. Clone size appears in some rows only: once, few, many, or a class for an expanded clone.

v_gene	d_gene	abundance	j_gene	CDR3aa	CDR3nt
TRBV7-3	TRBD1	few	TRBJ2-2	CASSSRTGTGTGELFF	TGTGCCAGCAGCTCTCGGACAGGGACGGGCACCGGGGAGCTGTTTTTT
TRBV18	TRBD1	-	TRBJ1-2	CASSPDGTANYGYTF	TGTGCCAGCTCACCAGATGGGACAGCTAACTATGGCTACACCTTC
TRBV5-4	TRBD2	-	TRBJ2-1	CASSLGGSLNNEQFF	TGTGCCAGCAGCTTAGGCGGGAGTCTTAACAATGAGCAGTTCTTC
TRBV5-1	TRBD1	-	TRBJ1-1	CASSLVEGAVGTEAFF	TGCGCCAGCAGCTTGGTAGAGGGGGCGGTCGGCACTGAAGCTTTCTTT
TRBV3-1/TRBV3-2	TRBD2	once	TRBJ2-1	CASSQGWGLAGEGEQFF	TGTGCCAGCAGCCAAGGATGGGGACTAGCGGGAGAGGGTGAGCAGTTCTTC
TRBV6-1	-	-	TRBJ1-4	CASSDGGVREKLFF	TGTGCCAGCAGTGACGGCGGGGTTAGGGAAAAACTGTTTTTT
TRBV27	-	few	TRBJ2-2	CASSPRYGGTGELFF	TGTGCCAGCAGTCCTAGATACGGGGGCACCGGGGAGCTGTTTTTT
TRBV28	TRBD1	-	TRBJ2-3	CASSRQGSRADTQYF	TGTGCCAGCAGTCGACAGGGCTCTAGGGCAGATACGCAGTATTTT
TRBV27	TRBD2	-	TRBJ2-7	CASSLKGTGGTYEQYF	TGTGCCAGCAGTTTAAAGGGGACGGGGGGGACCTACGAGCAGTACTTC
TRBV30	-	-	TRBJ1-3	CAWGRSSVSGNTIYF	TGTGCCTGGGGCCGAAGCAGCGTGTCTGGAAACACCATATATTTT
TRBV10-3	TRBD2	-	TRBJ2-1	CAISPPGLRREQFF	TGTGCCATCAGTCCTCCGGGACTACGAAGAGAGCAGTTCTTC
TRBV7-6	TRBD2	-	TRBJ2-2	CASSLASRASGTGELFF	TGTGCCAGCAGCTTAGCAAGTCGGGCTAGCGGGACCGGGGAGCTGTTTTTT
TRBV5-1	TRBD2	once	TRBJ2-1	CASSLFSGNYNEQFF	TGCGCCAGCAGCTTGTTTAGCGGGAACTACAATGAGCAGTTCTTC
TRBV30	TRBD1	-	TRBJ1-1	CALDRGAGTEAFF	TGTGCCTTGGACAGGGGGGCAGGCACTGAAGCTTTCTTT
TRBV10-3	-	-	TRBJ2-5	CAISEGNTGIQETQYF	TGTGCCATCAGTGAGGGAAATACAGGGATCCAAGAGACCCAGTACTTC
TRBV2	-	few	TRBJ1-5	CASKYEDGNQPQHF	TGTGCCAGCAAGTACGAGGATGGCAATCAGCCCCAGCATTTT
TRBV5-8	TRBD1	-	TRBJ2-7	CASSRAGTAVYEQYF	TGTGCCAGCAGCAGAGCCGGGACAGCGGTCTACGAGCAGTACTTC
TRBV5-1	-	once	TRBJ2-3	CASSLAPGTSTDTQYF	TGCGCCAGCAGCTTGGCCCCAGGGACAAGCACAGATACGCAGTATTTT
TRBV9	TRBD1	few	TRBJ1-4	CASSAGTVNEKLFF	TGTGCCAGCAGCGCCGGGACAGTTAATGAAAAACTGTTTTTT
TRBV7-9	TRBD1	-	TRBJ2-7	CASSLGGTGHYEQYF	TGTGCCAGCAGCTTAGGGGGGACAGGACACTACGAGCAGTACTTC
TRBV11-2	-	-	TRBJ2-7	CASSAGLGSSYEQYF	TGTGCCAGCAGCGCGGGCCTGGGGAGCTCCTACGAGCAGTACTTC
TRBV27	-	-	TRBJ1-3	CASSRSSGVISGNTIYF	TGTGCCAGCAGCCGTTCCTCAGGGGTAATCTCTGGAAACACCATATATTTT
TRBV6-5	-	-	TRBJ1-1	CASSYSFRVDGTEAFF	TGTGCCAGCAGTTACTCTTTCAGGGTGGATGGCACTGAAGCTTTCTTT
TRBV5-1	-	-	TRBJ1-1	CASSLVPQAAGREAFF	TGCGCCAGCAGCTTGGTCCCGCAGGCGGCGGGTAGAGAAGCTTTCTTT
TRBV30	-	once	TRBJ2-2	CAWSVSLVDTGELFF	TGTGCCTGGAGTGTAAGTCTAGTAGACACCGGGGAGCTGTTTTTT
TRBV9	TRBD2	-	TRBJ2-2	CASSVQASGSIGELFF	TGTGCCAGCAGCGTACAGGCTAGCGGGAGTATCGGGGAGCTGTTTTTT
TRBV30	-	-	TRBJ1-1	CAWTQGNTEAFF	TGTGCCTGGACCCAGGGGAACACTGAAGCTTTCTTT
TRBV5-1	TRBD2	-	TRBJ2-2	CASSLWARTSGGNTGELFF	TGCGCCAGCAGCTTGTGGGCAAGGACTAGCGGGGGGAACACCGGGGAGCTGTTTTTT
TRBV6-6	-	-	TRBJ1-6	CASKGESPLHF	TGTGCCAGCAAAGGGGAATCACCCCTCCACTTT
TRBV27	-	once	TRBJ1-6	CASSFFRGYNSPLHF	TGTGCCAGCAGTTTTTTTCGAGGGTATAATTCACCCCTCCACTTT
TRBV9	-	once	TRBJ2-5	CASSVQAQETQYF	TGTGCCAGCAGCGTACAGGCCCAAGAGACCCAGTACTTC
TRBV4-3	TRBD2	-	TRBJ2-3	CASSQDLREGRPDTQYF	TGCGCCAGCAGCCAAGACCTACGGGAGGGCCGCCCAGATACGCAGTATTTT
TRBV5-8	TRBD1	-	TRBJ1-1	CASSFPTGKNTEAFF	TGTGCCAGCAGCTTTCCGACAGGGAAGAACACTGAAGCTTTCTTT
TRBV15	TRBD1	few	TRBJ2-7	CATSRDPGQVDEQYF	TGTGCCACCAGCAGAGACCCCGGACAGGTGGACGAGCAGTACTTC
TRBV10-3	TRBD2	-	TRBJ2-7	CAIKGTSDWSEQYF	TGTGCCATCAAAGGGACTAGCGATTGGAGCGAGCAGTACTTC
TRBV11-2	TRBD2	-	TRBJ2-5	CASSPGTSGTNFQETQYF	TGTGCCAGCAGCCCCGGGACTAGCGGTACTAACTTCCAAGAGACCCAGTACTTC
TRBV6-6	-	-	TRBJ2-3	CASSTADTQYF	TGTGCCAGCAGTACAGCAGATACGCAGTATTTT
TRBV5-1	-	-	TRBJ2-3	CASSLVRNLKDTQYF	TGCGCCAGCAGCTTGGTCAGGAACCTCAAGGATACGCAGTATTTT
TRBV5-1	TRBD1	-	TRBJ1-2	CASSSPGQQYGYTF	TGCGCCAGCAGCAGTCCGGGACAGCAATATGGCTACACCTTC
TRBV5-6	-	-	TRBJ2-7	CASSLVADPSGNEQYF	TGTGCCAGCAGCTTAGTGGCAGATCCCTCAGGGAACGAGCAGTACTTC
TRBV11-2	TRBD1	-	TRBJ1-4	CASRPTGNLGKLFF	TGTGCCAGCAGACCGACAGGGAATCTTGGAAAACTGTTTTTT
TRBV4-1	TRBD2	-	TRBJ2-1	CASSRRERNEQFF	TGCGCCAGCAGCCGGCGGGAGAGGAATGAGCAGTTCTTC
TRBV28	TRBD2	-	TRBJ2-7	CASHVGGAAYEQYF	TGTGCCAGCCACGTCGGGGGGGCCGCCTACGAGCAGTACTTC
TRBV5-1	TRBD2	-	TRBJ2-7	CASSPRPSGTTYEQYF	TGCGCCAGCAGCCCGCGGCCTAGCGGGACGACCTACGAGCAGTACTTC
TRBV24-1	-	-	TRBJ1-2	CATSPRGYGYTF	TGTGCCACCAGTCCCCGGGGATATGGCTACACCTTC
TRBV3-1/TRBV3-2	-	-	TRBJ2-7	CASSPTPTQTYEQYF	TGTGCCAGCAGCCCCACCCCCACGCAGACCTACGAGCAGTACTTC
TRBV30	-	few	TRBJ2-1	CAWSTGMAQFF	TGTGCCTGGAGTACCGGGATGGCGCAGTTCTTC
TRBV5-5	TRBD1	-	TRBJ2-7	CASRGQGNKNYEQYF	TGTGCCAGCAGGGGACAGGGGAACAAGAACTACGAGCAGTACTTC
TRBV11-3	-	once	TRBJ1-1	CASSATGVNTEAFF	TGTGCCAGCAGCGCGACGGGGGTGAACACTGAAGCTTTCTTT
TRBV7-2	-	-	TRBJ1-1	CASSLVGAANTEAFF	TGTGCCAGCAGCTTAGTAGGGGCGGCGAACACTGAAGCTTTCTTT
TRBV5-6	TRBD1	-	TRBJ1-1	CASSEPGTANTEAFF	TGTGCCAGCAGCGAACCCGGGACAGCCAACACTGAAGCTTTCTTT
TRBV28	TRBD1	-	TRBJ2-2	CASSSNRGATGELFF	TGTGCCAGCAGTTCGAACAGGGGAGCCACCGGGGAGCTGTTTTTT
TRBV19	TRBD1	-	TRBJ1-1	CASSHGPDRGDTEAFF	TGTGCCAGTAGTCATGGCCCTGACAGGGGAGACACTGAAGCTTTCTTT
TRBV29-1	-	few	TRBJ2-7	CSASHTYEQYF	TGCAGCGCCAGTCATACCTACGAGCAGTACTTC
TRBV27	-	-	TRBJ1-2	CASSTGGGVNTF	TGTGCCAGCAGCACCGGGGGGGGAGTGAACACCTTC
TRBV28	-	-	TRBJ2-5	CASSLTGVDVETQYF	TGTGCCAGCAGTTTAACGGGAGTCGATGTGGAGACCCAGTACTTC
TRBV5-1	TRBD2	-	TRBJ2-3	CASSLASGSADTQYF	TGCGCCAGCAGCTTGGCCAGCGGGAGTGCAGATACGCAGTATTTT
TRBV7-2	-	-	TRBJ2-3	CASSIRGSTDTQYF	TGTGCCAGCAGCATCCGGGGGAGCACAGATACGCAGTATTTT
TRBV5-4	-	-	TRBJ2-2	CASSSRSSANTGELFF	TGTGCCAGCAGCTCAAGGAGTAGCGCGAACACCGGGGAGCTGTTTTTT
TRBV19	-	-	TRBJ1-5	CASSIEGWQPQHF	TGTGCCAGTAGTATAGAGGGCTGGCAGCCCCAGCATTTT